One and the same sample provided the 19 T cell receptor beta chains below, sequenced in a study of blood T cell repertoires in COVID-19. The method was immunoSEQ multiplex PCR; TCRdb's version includes in-frame clones alone and lacks a portion of them. The sample carries about 210,000 clones, approximately 82% recorded once. The sample taken for sequencing was peripheral blood. The receptors come from a man between 50 and 59 years old with active or convalescent COVID-19.

The table lists this clone with a few counts. The chain uses TRBV2 and TRBJ1-6, with 11 bases identical to TRBD1. V shed 7 bases, J shed 7 bases, and the junction held 3 bases outside the gene matches. This CDR3 comprises 14 residues. The germline V gene has CDR1 SNHLY and CDR2 FYNNEI. In DNA form, the CDR3 reads TGTGCCAGCACCGGGACAGGGGGAAATTCACCCCTCCACTTT. Its translation: CASTGTGGNSPLHF.

V and J are TRBV14 and TRBJ2-1, with D possibly matching TRBD2 (5 bases). The V end was cut by 1 base, the J end by 10 bases, with 11 bases between. Germline CDR1 reads SGHDN; CDR2 reads FVKESK. This CDR3 spans 13 amino acids. This CDR3 reads CASSQVGVSEQFF. CDR3 coding DNA: TGTGCCAGCAGCCAAGTCGGGGTAAGCGAGCAGTTCTTC.

The chain has TRBV27 and TRBJ2-7; TRBD1 matches at 7 bases. This CDR3 has 17 amino acids. Germline loops: CDR1 MNHEY, CDR2 SMNVEV (reference sequence). With V trimmed by 2 bases and J by 3 bases, 13 bases remained unmatched. The CDR3 region is CASSLNQGQSSNYEQYF. Written as DNA, the CDR3 is TGTGCCAGCAGTTTAAACCAGGGACAGTCCTCTAACTACGAGCAGTACTTC.

The J gene is TRBJ1-2, the V gene TRBV19; maybe TRBD1 (6 bases). Germline V lookup: CDR1 LNHDA, CDR2 SQIVND (reference sequence). With 6 bases removed from V and 4 bases from J, the gap between germline ends came to 21 bases. CDR3 size: 16 residues. The CDR3 bases are TGTGCCAGTAGCCACCCTGGGGGCAGAGATGGCTATGGCTACACCTTC. This codes for CASSHPGGRDGYGYTF. The variable domain in full, with the rest retrieved from reference TRBV19 and TRBJ1-2, is DGGITQSPKYLFRKEGQNVTLSCEQNLNHDAMYWYRQDPGQGLRLIYYSQIVNDFQKGDIAEGYSVSREKKESFPLTVTSAQKNPTAFYLCASSHPGGRDGYGYTFGSGTRLTVV.

The chain uses TRBV28 and TRBJ1-2, with TRBD1 identical over 7 bases. The germline V gene encodes CDR1 MDHEN and CDR2 SYDVKM. The CDR3 consists of 14 residues. Germline trimming cut 5 bases from V and 8 bases from J; bases unmatched to any gene: 11. The CDR3 DNA reads as TGTGCCAGCAGTACAACAGGGGTCCTATTAGGCTACACCTTC. It codes for CASSTTGVLLGYTF.

The V call is TRBV5-1, the J call TRBJ2-1; 12 nucleotides agree with TRBD2. V shed 5 bases and J 1 base; nucleotides not matched to a gene: 10. This CDR3 spans 18 amino acids. Germline-derived CDR1 and CDR2 are SGHRS and YFSETQ. The CDR3 spells CASRRFLAGGSSYNEQFF. CDR3 bases: TGCGCCAGCAGAAGGTTCCTAGCGGGGGGGTCATCCTACAATGAGCAGTTCTTC.

This chain links TRBV7-9 with TRBJ2-3; 16 positions match TRBD2. The J segment lost 5 bases and the V segment lost 5 bases, leaving 10 bases of the junction unmatched. This CDR3 has 18 residues. Germline V gene lookup returns CDR1 SEHNR and CDR2 FQNEAQ (reference sequence). The CDR3 spells CASSRGLAGGPVVDTQYF. CDR3 DNA: TGTGCCAGCAGCCGGGGACTAGCGGGAGGGCCTGTAGTAGATACGCAGTATTTT. The complete variable domain, with remaining parts taken from reference TRBV7-9 and TRBJ2-3, reads DTGVSQNPRHKITKRGQNVTFRCDPISEHNRLYWYRQTLGQGPEFLTYFQNEAQLEKSRLLSDRFSAERPKGSFSTLEIQRTEQGDSAMYLCASSRGLAGGPVVDTQYFGPGTRLTVL.

V and J are TRBV7-9 and TRBJ2-7, with a tentative D call TRBD2 (6 bases). Trimming shortened V by 5 bases and J by 4 bases, and 9 bases separated the two germline ends. CDR1 SEHNR and CDR2 FQNEAQ come from the germline V gene (reference sequence). CDR3 length: 12 amino acids. CDR3 amino acids: CASSPGRYEQYF. The CDR3 nucleotides are TGTGCCAGCAGCCCCGGGAGATACGAGCAGTACTTC.

The chain employs TRBV11-3 and TRBJ1-2; 8 positions agree with TRBD1. Germline values: CDR1 SGHNT, CDR2 YENEEA. CDR3 length: 17 residues. V shed 4 bases, J shed 6 bases, and the junction held 16 bases outside the gene matches. DNA for the CDR3: TGTGCCAGCAGCTCTCGGCCTATGAAGGACAGGGACGATGGCTACACCTTC. It yields the protein CASSSRPMKDRDDGYTF.

This clone was counted a single time. V gene TRBV7-8 combines with J gene TRBJ2-7, with D possibly matching TRBD2 (6 bases). CDR3 size: 13 residues. V lost 5 bases, J lost 4 bases, and 12 bases lay in between. Germline CDR1 is SGHVS and CDR2 is FQNEAQ. The chain's CDR3 is CASSQAEGYEQYF. In nucleotides, the CDR3 is TGTGCCAGCAGCCAAGCGGAGGGTTACGAGCAGTACTTC.

The CDR3 nucleotides are TGTGCCAGCAGTTTATACGTGGCGGGAGGAAGCTCCTACAATGAGCAGTTCTTC. Residues: CASSLYVAGGSSYNEQFF. The gene calls are TRBV27 and TRBJ2-1, with 8 bases fitting TRBD2. The V and J ends lost 1 base and 0 bases, in that order; junction bases with no gene match: 8. CDR3 length: 18 residues. The germline V gene encodes CDR1 MNHEY and CDR2 SMNVEV (reference sequence).

The CDR3 is CASKGGTGRDEQYF. DNA of the CDR3: TGTGCCAGCAAAGGAGGGACAGGGAGGGACGAGCAGTACTTC. V usage is TRBV3-1 (or the pseudogene TRBV3-2) and J usage is TRBJ2-7; 9 nucleotides line up with TRBD1. CDR3 length equals 14 residues. The V segment lost 7 bases and the J segment 5 bases; nucleotides outside the gene matches: 9. CDR1 LGHDT and CDR2 YNNKEL come from the germline V gene (reference sequence).

J is TRBJ2-7 and V is TRBV5-1; tentatively, D is TRBD1 (6 bases). The CDR3 is made up of 14 amino acids. Trimming left V 0 bases short and J 5 bases short, with 12 bases between. The V gene's germline CDR1 is SGHRS and CDR2 YFSETQ. The CDR3, as DNA: TGCGCCAGCAGCTTGGGGGACACCCTCGACGAGCAGTACTTC. Amino acid sequence: CASSLGDTLDEQYF.

V and J are TRBV6-1 and TRBJ1-1; 8 nucleotides match TRBD1. This CDR3 has 14 amino acids. V was pared by 10 bases and J by 5 bases, with 12 bases of the junction left unmatched. Germline V lookup: CDR1 MNHNS, CDR2 SASEGT. CDR3 DNA sequence: TGTGCCACCTCCCAGGGGGCTGAGGGTACTGAAGCTTTCTTT. This codes for CATSQGAEGTEAFF.

The chain has TRBV19 and TRBJ1-3; D may be TRBD1 (5 bases). This CDR3 has 19 residues. V lost 5 bases and J 3 bases, leaving 26 bases between the germline ends. Germline CDR1 is LNHDA and CDR2 is SQIVND (reference sequence). The CDR3 here is CASSLLSARAAWLGNTIYF. The CDR3 region has the DNA TGTGCCAGTAGTCTTCTATCAGCCAGGGCGGCGTGGCTTGGAAACACCATATATTTT.

A few counts support this clone. The chain uses TRBV5-6 and TRBJ1-2, with D possibly being TRBD1 (5 bases). The CDR3 has 13 amino acids. The ends were cut back, 1 base at V and 5 bases at J, with 9 bases in the middle. CDR1 and CDR2 (germline): SGHDT, YYEEEE. CDR3 in DNA: TGTGCCAGCAGCTTGCAGGGTGCTTATGGCTACACCTTC. Residues: CASSLQGAYGYTF.

The rearrangement joins TRBV6-2 or TRBV6-3 to TRBJ2-3; D not certain. CDR3 size: 13 residues. The germline V gene has CDR1 MNHEY and CDR2 SVGEGT. Trimming took off 2 bases at V and 5 bases at J, with 8 bases between the two ends. CDR3 region: CASSYNLRDTQYF. The CDR3 DNA sequence: TGTGCCAGCAGTTACAATCTGCGAGATACGCAGTATTTT.

This clone was picked up a small number of times. The chain uses TRBV5-1 and TRBJ1-5; a weak D match, TRBD1 (5 bases). V was shortened by 0 bases and J by 5 bases, with 12 bases between the two germline ends. The CDR3 extends over 15 amino acids. The germline CDR1 and CDR2 sequences are SGHRS and YFSETQ. The CDR3 is CASSLGAGSHQPQHF. The CDR3 nucleotides read TGCGCCAGCAGCTTGGGGGCAGGGTCCCATCAGCCCCAGCATTTT.

The rearrangement uses TRBV11-3 and TRBJ2-1; D perhaps matches TRBD2 (6 bases). Between the trimmed V and J ends, which lost 5 bases and 5 bases, there was a span of 13 bases. Germline values: CDR1 SGHNT, CDR2 YENEEA. CDR3 length equals 14 residues. The CDR3 loop is CASSPGTFDNEQFF. For the CDR3, the DNA is TGTGCCAGCAGCCCTGGGACTTTTGACAATGAGCAGTTCTTC.